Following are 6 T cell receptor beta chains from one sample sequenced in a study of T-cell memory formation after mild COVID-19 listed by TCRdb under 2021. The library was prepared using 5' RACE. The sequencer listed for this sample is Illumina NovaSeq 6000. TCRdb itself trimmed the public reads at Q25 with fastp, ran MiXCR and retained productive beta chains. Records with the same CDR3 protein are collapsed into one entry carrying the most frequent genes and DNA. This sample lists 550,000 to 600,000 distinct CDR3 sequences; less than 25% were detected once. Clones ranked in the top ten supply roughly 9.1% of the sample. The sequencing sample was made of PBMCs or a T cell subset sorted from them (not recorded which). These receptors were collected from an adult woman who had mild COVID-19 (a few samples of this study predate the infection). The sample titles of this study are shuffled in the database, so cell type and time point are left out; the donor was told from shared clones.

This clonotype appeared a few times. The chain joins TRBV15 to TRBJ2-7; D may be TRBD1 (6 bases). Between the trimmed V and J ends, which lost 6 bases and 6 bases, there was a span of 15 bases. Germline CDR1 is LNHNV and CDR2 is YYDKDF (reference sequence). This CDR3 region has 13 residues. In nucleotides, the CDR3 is TGTGCCACCAGACAACAGGGCGCGGTCGAGCAGTACTTC. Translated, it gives CATRQQGAVEQYF.

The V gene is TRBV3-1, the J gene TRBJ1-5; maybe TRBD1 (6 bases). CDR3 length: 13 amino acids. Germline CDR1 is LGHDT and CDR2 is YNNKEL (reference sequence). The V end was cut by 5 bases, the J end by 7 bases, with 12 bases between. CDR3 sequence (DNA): TGTGCCAGCAGCTGGGACACGCGGCAGCCCCAGCATTTT. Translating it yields CASSWDTRQPQHF.

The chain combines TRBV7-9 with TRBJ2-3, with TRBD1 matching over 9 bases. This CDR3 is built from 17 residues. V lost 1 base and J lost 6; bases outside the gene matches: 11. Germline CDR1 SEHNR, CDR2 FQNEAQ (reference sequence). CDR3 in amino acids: CASSLDPGQGVRDTQYF. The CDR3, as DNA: TGTGCCAGCAGCTTAGATCCGGGACAGGGTGTTCGGGATACGCAGTATTTT.

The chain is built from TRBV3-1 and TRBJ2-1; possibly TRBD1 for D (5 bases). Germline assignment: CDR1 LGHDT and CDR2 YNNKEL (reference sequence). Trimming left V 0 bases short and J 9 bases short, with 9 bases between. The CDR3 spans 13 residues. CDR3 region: CASSQDRVGEQFF. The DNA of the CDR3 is TGTGCCAGCAGCCAAGACAGGGTCGGTGAGCAGTTCTTC.

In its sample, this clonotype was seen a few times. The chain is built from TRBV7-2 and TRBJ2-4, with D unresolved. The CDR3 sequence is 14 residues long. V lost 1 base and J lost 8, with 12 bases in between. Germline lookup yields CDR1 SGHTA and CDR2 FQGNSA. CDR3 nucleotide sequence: TGTGCCAGCAGCTTAGGTCAGGCTAGGGACATTCAGTACTTC. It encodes CASSLGQARDIQYF.

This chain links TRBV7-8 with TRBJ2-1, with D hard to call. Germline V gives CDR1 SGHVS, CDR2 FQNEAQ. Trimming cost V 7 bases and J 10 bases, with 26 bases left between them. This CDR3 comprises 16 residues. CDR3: CASTRPPTEPKQEQFF. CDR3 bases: TGTGCCAGCACCCGCCCCCCCACGGAGCCGAAACAGGAGCAGTTCTTC.